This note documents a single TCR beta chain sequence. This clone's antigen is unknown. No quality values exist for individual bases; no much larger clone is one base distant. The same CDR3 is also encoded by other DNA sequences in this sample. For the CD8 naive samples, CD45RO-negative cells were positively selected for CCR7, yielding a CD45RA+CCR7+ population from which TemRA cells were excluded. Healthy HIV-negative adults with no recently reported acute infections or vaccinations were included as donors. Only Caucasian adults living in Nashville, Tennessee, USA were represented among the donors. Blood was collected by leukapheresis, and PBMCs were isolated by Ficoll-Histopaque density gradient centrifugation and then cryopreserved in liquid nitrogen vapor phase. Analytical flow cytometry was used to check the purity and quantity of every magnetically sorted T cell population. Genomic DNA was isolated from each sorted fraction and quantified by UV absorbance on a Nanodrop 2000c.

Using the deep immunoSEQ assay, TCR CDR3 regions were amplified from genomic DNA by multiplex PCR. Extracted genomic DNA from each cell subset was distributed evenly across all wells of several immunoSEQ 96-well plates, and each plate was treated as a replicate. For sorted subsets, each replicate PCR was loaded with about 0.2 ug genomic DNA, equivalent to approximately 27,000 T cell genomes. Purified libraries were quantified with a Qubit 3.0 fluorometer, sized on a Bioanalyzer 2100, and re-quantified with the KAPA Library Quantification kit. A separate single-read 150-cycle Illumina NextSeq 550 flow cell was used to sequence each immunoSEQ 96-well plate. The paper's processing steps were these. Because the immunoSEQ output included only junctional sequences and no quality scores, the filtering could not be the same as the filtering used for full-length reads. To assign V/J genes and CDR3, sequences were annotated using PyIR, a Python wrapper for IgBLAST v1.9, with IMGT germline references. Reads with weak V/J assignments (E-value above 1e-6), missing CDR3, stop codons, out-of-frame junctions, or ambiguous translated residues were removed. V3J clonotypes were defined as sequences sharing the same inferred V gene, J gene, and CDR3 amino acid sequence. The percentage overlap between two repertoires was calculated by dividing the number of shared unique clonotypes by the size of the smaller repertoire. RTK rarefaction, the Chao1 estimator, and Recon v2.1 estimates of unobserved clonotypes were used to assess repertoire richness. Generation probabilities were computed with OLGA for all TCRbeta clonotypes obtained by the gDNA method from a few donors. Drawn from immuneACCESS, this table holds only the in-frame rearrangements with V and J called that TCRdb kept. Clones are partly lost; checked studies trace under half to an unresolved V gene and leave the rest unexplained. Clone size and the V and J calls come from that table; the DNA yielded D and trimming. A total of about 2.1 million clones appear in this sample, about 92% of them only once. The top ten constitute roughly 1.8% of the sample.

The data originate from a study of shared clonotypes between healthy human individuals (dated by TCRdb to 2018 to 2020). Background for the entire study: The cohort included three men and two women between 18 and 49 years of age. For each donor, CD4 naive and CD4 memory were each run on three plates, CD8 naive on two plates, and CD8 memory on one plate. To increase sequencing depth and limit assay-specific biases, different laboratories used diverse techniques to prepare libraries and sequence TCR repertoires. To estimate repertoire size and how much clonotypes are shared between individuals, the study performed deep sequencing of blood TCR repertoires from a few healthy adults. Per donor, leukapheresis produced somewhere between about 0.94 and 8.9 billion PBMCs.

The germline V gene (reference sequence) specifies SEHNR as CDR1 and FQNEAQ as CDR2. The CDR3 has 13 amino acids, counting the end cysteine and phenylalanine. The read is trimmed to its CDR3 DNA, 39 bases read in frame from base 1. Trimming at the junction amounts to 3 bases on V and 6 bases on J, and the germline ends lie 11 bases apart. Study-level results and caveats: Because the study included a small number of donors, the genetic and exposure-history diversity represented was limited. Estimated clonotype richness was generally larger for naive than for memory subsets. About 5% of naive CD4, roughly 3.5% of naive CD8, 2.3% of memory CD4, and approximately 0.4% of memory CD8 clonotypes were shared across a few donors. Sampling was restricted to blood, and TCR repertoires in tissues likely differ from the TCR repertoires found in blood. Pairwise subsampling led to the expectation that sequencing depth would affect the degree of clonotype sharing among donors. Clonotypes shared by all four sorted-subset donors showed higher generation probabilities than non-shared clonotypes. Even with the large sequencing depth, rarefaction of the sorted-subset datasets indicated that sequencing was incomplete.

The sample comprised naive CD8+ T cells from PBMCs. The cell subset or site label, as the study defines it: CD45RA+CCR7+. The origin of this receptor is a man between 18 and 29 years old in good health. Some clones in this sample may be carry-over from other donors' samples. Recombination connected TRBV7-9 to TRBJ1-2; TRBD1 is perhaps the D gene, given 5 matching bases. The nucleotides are TGTGCCAGCAGCTTCGCGGGGGGTGATGGCTACACCTTC. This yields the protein CASSFAGGDGYTF.